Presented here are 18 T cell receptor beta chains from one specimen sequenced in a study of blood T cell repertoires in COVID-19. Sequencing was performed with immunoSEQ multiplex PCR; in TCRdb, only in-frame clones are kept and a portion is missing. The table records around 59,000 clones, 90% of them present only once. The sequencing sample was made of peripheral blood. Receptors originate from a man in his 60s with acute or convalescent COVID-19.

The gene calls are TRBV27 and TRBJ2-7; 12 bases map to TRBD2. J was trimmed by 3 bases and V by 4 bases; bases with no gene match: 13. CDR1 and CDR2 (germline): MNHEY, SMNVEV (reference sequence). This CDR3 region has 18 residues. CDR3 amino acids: CASSSRPSTSGGNYEQYF. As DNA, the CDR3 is TGTGCCAGCAGTTCCCGACCATCAACTAGCGGGGGGAACTACGAGCAGTACTTC.

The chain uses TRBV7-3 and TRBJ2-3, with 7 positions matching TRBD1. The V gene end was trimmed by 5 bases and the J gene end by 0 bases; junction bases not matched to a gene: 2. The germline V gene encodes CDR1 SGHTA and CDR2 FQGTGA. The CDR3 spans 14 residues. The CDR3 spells CASSPDRSTDTQYF. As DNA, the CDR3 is TGTGCCAGCAGCCCGGACAGGAGCACAGATACGCAGTATTTT.

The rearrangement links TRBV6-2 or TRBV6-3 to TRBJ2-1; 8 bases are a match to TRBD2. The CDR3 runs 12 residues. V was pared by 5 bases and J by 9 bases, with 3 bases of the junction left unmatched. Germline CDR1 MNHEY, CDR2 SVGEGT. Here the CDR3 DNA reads TGTGCCAGCAGTAGCGGGGGATTTGAGCAGTTCTTC. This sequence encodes CASSSGGFEQFF.

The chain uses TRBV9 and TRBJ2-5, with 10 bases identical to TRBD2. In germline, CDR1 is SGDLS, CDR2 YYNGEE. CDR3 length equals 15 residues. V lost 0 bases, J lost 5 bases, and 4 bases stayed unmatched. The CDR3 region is CASSVGAGGTETQYF. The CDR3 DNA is TGTGCCAGCAGCGTAGGAGCGGGAGGGACGGAGACCCAGTACTTC.

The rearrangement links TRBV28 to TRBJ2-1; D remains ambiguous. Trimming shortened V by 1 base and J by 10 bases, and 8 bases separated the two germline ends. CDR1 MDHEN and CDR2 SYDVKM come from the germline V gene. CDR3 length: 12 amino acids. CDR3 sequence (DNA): TGTGCCAGCAGTTTATTACCAGCGGAGCAGTTCTTC. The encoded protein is CASSLLPAEQFF. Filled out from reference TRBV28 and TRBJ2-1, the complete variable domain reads DVKVTQSSRYLVKRTGEKVFLECVQDMDHENMFWYRQDPGLGLRLIYFSYDVKMKEKGDIPEGYSVSREKKERFSLILESASTNQTSMYLCASSLLPAEQFFGPGTRLTVL.

CDR3 region: CASRDSNSPLHF. The CDR3, as DNA: TGTGCCAGCAGGGACAGCAATTCACCCCTCCACTTT. This chain joins TRBV12-3 or TRBV12-4 and TRBJ1-6, with D tentatively TRBD1 (6 bases). V lost 6 bases and J lost 7, with 7 bases in between. The length of the CDR3 is 12 residues.

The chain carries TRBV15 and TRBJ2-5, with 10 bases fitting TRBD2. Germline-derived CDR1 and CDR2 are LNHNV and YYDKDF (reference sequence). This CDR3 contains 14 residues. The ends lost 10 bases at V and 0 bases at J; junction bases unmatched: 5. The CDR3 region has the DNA TGTGCCATCAATCTAGCGGGAGACCAAGAGACCCAGTACTTC. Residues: CAINLAGDQETQYF.

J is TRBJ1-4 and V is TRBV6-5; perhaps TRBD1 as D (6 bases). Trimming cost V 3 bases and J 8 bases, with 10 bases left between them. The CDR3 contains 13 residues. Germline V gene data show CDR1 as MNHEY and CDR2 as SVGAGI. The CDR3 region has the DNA TGTGCCAGCAGTTATTCTCAGGGGGAAAAACTGTTTTTT. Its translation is CASSYSQGEKLFF.

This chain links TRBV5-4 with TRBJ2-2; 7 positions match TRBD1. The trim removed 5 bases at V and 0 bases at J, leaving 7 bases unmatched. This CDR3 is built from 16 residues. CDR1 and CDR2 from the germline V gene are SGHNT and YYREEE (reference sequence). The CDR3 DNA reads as TGTGCCAGCAGTCGACAGGGAGCCCCGAACACCGGGGAGCTGTTTTTT. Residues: CASSRQGAPNTGELFF.

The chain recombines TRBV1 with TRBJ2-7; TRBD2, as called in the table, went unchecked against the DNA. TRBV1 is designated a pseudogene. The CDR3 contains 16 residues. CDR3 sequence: CTSSQDRESVFYEQYF. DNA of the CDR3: TGCACCAGCAGCCAAGACCGGGAGAGCGTATTCTACGAGCAGTACTTC.

The CDR3 loop is CASRRTSGRGGETQYF. The CDR3 coding sequence is TGTGCCAGCAGACGGACTAGCGGGAGAGGGGGGGAGACCCAGTACTTC. The V gene is TRBV7-2, the J gene TRBJ2-5; 13 bases align to TRBD2. In germline, CDR1 is SGHTA, CDR2 FQGNSA. The CDR3 contains 16 residues. With V trimmed by 6 bases and J by 5 bases, 9 bases remained unmatched.

The chain's CDR3 is CASSLRGGTDLFSGNTIYF. The CDR3 DNA is TGTGCCAGCAGTCTCCGGGGAGGGACCGACCTTTTCTCTGGAAACACCATATATTTT. The chain has TRBV28 and TRBJ1-3; the D gene is possibly TRBD1 (5 bases). V lost 5 bases, J lost 0 bases, and 23 bases lay in between. Germline V gene sequence: CDR1 MDHEN, CDR2 SYDVKM. The CDR3 runs 19 residues.

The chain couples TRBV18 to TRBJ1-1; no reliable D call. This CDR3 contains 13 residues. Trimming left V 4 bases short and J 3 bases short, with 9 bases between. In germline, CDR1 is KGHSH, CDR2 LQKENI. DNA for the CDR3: TGTGCCAGCTCACGGAAGGAGGACACTGAAGCTTTCTTT. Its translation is CASSRKEDTEAFF.

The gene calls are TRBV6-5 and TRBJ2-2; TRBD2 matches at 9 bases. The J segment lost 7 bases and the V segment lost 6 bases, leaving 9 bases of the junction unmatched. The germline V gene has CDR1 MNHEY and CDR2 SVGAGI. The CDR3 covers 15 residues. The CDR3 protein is CASSEIAGESGELFF. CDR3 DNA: TGTGCCAGCAGCGAGATAGCGGGAGAGAGCGGGGAGCTGTTTTTT.

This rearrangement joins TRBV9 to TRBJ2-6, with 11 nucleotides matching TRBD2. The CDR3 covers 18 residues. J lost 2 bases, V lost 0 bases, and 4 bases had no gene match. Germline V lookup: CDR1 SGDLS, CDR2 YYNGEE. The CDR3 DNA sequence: TGTGCCAGCAGCGTAGGACTAGCGGGACCTACTGGGGCCAACGTCCTGACTTTC. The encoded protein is CASSVGLAGPTGANVLTF.

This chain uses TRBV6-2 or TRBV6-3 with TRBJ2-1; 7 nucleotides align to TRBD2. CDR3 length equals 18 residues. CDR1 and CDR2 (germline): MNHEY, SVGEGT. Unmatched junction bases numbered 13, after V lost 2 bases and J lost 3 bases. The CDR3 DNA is TGTGCCAGCAGTTACACCCCTAGCACTAGCGCTCACTACAATGAGCAGTTCTTC. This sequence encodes CASSYTPSTSAHYNEQFF.

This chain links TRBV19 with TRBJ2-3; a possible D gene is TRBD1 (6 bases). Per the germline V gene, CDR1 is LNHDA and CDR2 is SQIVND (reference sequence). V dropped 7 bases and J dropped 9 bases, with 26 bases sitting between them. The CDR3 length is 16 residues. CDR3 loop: CASTEDFRRYGQTQYF. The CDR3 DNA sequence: TGTGCCAGTACCGAGGACTTCCGAAGATACGGACAGACGCAGTATTTT.

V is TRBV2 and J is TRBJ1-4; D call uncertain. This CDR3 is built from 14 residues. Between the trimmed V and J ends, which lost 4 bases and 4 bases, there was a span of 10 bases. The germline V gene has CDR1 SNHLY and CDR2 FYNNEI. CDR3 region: CASSVDWNNEKLFF. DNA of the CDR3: TGTGCCAGCAGTGTCGACTGGAATAATGAAAAACTGTTTTTT.